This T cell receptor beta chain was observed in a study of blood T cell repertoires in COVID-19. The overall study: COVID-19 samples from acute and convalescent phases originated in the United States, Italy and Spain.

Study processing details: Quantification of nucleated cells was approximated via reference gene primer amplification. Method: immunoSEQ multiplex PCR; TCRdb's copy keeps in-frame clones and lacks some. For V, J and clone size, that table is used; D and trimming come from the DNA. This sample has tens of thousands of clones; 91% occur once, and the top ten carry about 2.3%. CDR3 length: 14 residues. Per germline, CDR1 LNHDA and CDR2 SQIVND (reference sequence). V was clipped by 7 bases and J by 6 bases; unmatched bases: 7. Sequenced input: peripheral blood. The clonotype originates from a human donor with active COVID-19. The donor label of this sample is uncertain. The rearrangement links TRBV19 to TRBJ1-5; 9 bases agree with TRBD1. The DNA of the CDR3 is TGTGCCAGTACAACAGGGGGCGGGGGTCAGCCCCAGCATTTT. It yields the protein CASTTGGGGQPQHF.